This T cell receptor (beta chain) was sequenced for a study of shared clonotypes between healthy human individuals. Germline loops: CDR1 LNHDA, CDR2 SQIVND (reference sequence). This CDR3 has 15 amino acids. V lost 10 bases and J lost 0, with 15 bases in between. Repertoires were generated with immunoSEQ multiplex PCR, while TCRdb's copy carries only in-frame clones and drops some. The table lists about 590,000 clones, less than 97% of them singletons. The naive CD8 fraction comprised CD45RO-negative cells positively selected for CCR7 and excluded terminally differentiated effector memory CD45RA+ cells.

The rearrangement uses TRBV19 and TRBJ1-4; D is uncertain. The receptor comes from a woman in her twenties or thirties in good health. Source material: naive CD8+ T cells sorted from blood. CDR3 amino acids: CATSMGAATNEKLFF. CDR3 nucleotide sequence: TGTGCCACCTCGATGGGAGCTGCAACTAATGAAAAACTGTTTTTT.